A single sample gave rise to the 21 T cell receptor beta chains below, sequenced in a study of blood T cell repertoires in COVID-19. This table comes from immunoSEQ multiplex PCR, and its TCRdb copy is limited to in-frame clones, with some not included. The profile shows a few hundred thousand clones, more than 70% of them singletons. The specimen was peripheral blood. All receptors come from a woman older than 75 with acute or convalescent COVID-19.

The rearrangement links TRBV6-2 or TRBV6-3 to TRBJ1-2, with TRBD1 matching 8 bases. Trimming removed 6 bases from V and 1 base from J; junction bases left unmatched: 4. The CDR3 has 14 residues. CDR1 is MNHEY and CDR2 is SVGEGT in the germline V gene. The CDR3 protein is CASSRTGNNYGYTF. The CDR3, as DNA: TGTGCCAGCAGCCGGACAGGGAATAACTATGGCTACACCTTC.

This sequence joins TRBV27 and TRBJ1-4, with 10 bases fitting TRBD1. The CDR3 loop spans 14 amino acids. The ends lost 6 bases at V and 7 bases at J; junction bases unmatched: 5. The germline V gene has CDR1 MNHEY and CDR2 SMNVEV (reference sequence). This CDR3 is CASSSTGGLEKLFF. CDR3 coding DNA: TGTGCCAGCAGCTCGACAGGGGGCCTTGAAAAACTGTTTTTT.

This chain links TRBV7-3 with TRBJ1-1; 12 bases are shared with TRBD1. The CDR3 covers 16 residues. The germline CDR1 and CDR2 sequences are SGHTA and FQGTGA. With V trimmed by 2 bases and J by 5 bases, 6 bases remained unmatched. This CDR3 is CASSLLGQGAGTEAFF. The CDR3, as DNA: TGTGCCAGCAGCTTATTGGGACAGGGGGCAGGTACTGAAGCTTTCTTT.

The chain couples TRBV7-3 to TRBJ2-1, with a tentative D call TRBD2 (6 bases). CDR3 length: 15 amino acids. Trimming shortened V by 1 base and J by 10 bases, and 17 bases separated the two germline ends. CDR1 is SGHTA, CDR2 FQGTGA, per germline. CDR3 sequence reads: CASSLRPSALREQFF. The CDR3 coding sequence is TGTGCCAGCAGCTTAAGGCCTAGCGCCCTCAGGGAGCAGTTCTTC.

The J gene is TRBJ2-2, the V gene TRBV7-6; 12 nucleotides match TRBD1. This CDR3 is built from 16 residues. In germline, CDR1 is SGHVS, CDR2 FNYEAQ. Trimming at V came to 5 bases and at J to 7 bases, leaving 8 bases not matched to a gene. CDR3 residues: CASSAGTGGGRGELFF. The CDR3 nucleotides read TGTGCCAGCAGCGCCGGGACAGGGGGCGGCCGCGGGGAGCTGTTTTTT.

The rearrangement links TRBV3-1 (or the pseudogene TRBV3-2) to TRBJ1-2; tentative D call: TRBD1 (6 bases). The CDR3 covers 15 residues. V was trimmed by 1 base and J by 4 bases, leaving 13 bases between them. Germline V gene sequence: CDR1 LGHDT, CDR2 YNNKEL (reference sequence). The CDR3 DNA follows: TGTGCCAGCAGCCAAGCGACAGGTTTAAGCTATGGCTACACCTTC. Protein product: CASSQATGLSYGYTF.

V gene TRBV18 combines with J gene TRBJ2-7; a weak D match, TRBD1 (6 bases). This CDR3 contains 16 residues. CDR1 is KGHSH and CDR2 is LQKENI in the germline V gene. The V and J ends lost 2 bases and 3 bases respectively, with 17 bases between them. This chain's CDR3 is CASSPIKADRRYEQYF. For the CDR3, the DNA is TGTGCCAGCTCACCAATAAAAGCAGACAGGCGCTACGAGCAGTACTTC.

The rearrangement joins TRBV5-4 to TRBJ2-3, with TRBD1 matching over 12 bases. After removal of 0 bases from V and 8 bases from J, the junction contained 4 bases not matched to a gene. The germline V gene has CDR1 SGHNT and CDR2 YYREEE (reference sequence). The CDR3 has 15 amino acids. CDR3 protein: CASSLGGQGARTQYF. The CDR3 nucleotides read TGTGCCAGCAGCTTGGGGGGACAGGGGGCCCGTACGCAGTATTTT.

The V gene is TRBV27, the J gene TRBJ2-7, with TRBD1 identical over 9 bases. Losses at the gene ends were 6 bases for V and 6 bases for J; bases not matched to a gene: 9. Looked up from germline, CDR1 is MNHEY and CDR2 is SMNVEV (reference sequence). The length of the CDR3 is 14 residues. CDR3 residues: CASRNTGTGSEQYF. For the CDR3, the DNA is TGTGCCAGCAGGAATACCGGGACAGGGAGCGAGCAGTACTTC.

This clone appeared many times. The chain employs TRBV10-3 and TRBJ2-1; TRBD2 is a possible D gene (6 bases). This CDR3 has 19 residues. Trimming left V 4 bases short and J 7 bases short, with 29 bases between. The germline V gene encodes CDR1 ENHRY and CDR2 SYGVKD. CDR3 sequence reads: CAISGPSGVRRLGLNEQFF. The CDR3 nucleotides read TGTGCCATCAGTGGTCCATCGGGAGTGCGGAGACTAGGATTAAATGAGCAGTTCTTC.

This rearrangement joins TRBV27 to TRBJ1-2, with D maybe TRBD1 (6 bases). Germline assignment: CDR1 MNHEY and CDR2 SMNVEV (reference sequence). The CDR3 runs to 15 residues. The ends were cut back, 3 bases at V and 5 bases at J, with 16 bases in the middle. CDR3 sequence reads: CASSFAGGVGYGYTF. Here the CDR3 DNA reads TGTGCCAGCAGTTTTGCGGGGGGCGTTGGGTATGGCTACACCTTC.

This clone was picked up a small number of times. The chain combines TRBV7-8 with TRBJ1-4; 7 bases are a match to TRBD1. The germline V gene has CDR1 SGHVS and CDR2 FQNEAQ. Unmatched junction bases numbered 10, after V lost 5 bases and J lost 7 bases. The CDR3 consists of 15 residues. In nucleotides, the CDR3 is TGTGCCAGCAGCCTACAGGGGACTAGGGGTGAAAAACTGTTTTTT. Protein: CASSLQGTRGEKLFF.

The V and J genes are TRBV7-2 and TRBJ2-7; perhaps TRBD1 as D (5 bases). Germline V lookup: CDR1 SGHTA, CDR2 FQGNSA. Trimming removed 5 bases at V and 0 bases at J, with 14 bases between. The CDR3 is 15 residues long. The CDR3 DNA reads as TGTGCCAGCAGCCAGACAGTACCTCCCTCCTACGAGCAGTACTTC. It is translated as CASSQTVPPSYEQYF.

The genes are TRBV29-1 and TRBJ2-2, with D perhaps matching TRBD1 (7 bases). CDR1 SQVTM and CDR2 ANQGSEA come from the germline V gene. There are 16 residues in the CDR3. Deletions cut 5 bases from V and 4 bases from J, with 20 bases between. The DNA of the CDR3 is TGCAGCGTTTCAAGGAGGGGACAGAGGAGCACCGGGGAGCTGTTTTTT. This encodes CSVSRRGQRSTGELFF.

The V call is TRBV11-2, the J call TRBJ2-2, with 10 positions matching TRBD2. The germline V gene has CDR1 SGHAT and CDR2 FQNNGV. This CDR3 region has 17 residues. J gave up 4 bases and V 2 bases, and 7 bases lay outside the gene matches. The CDR3 DNA reads TGTGCCAGCAGCTTATCCAGCGGGGGGGCGGGCACCGGGGAGCTGTTTTTT. Its protein product is CASSLSSGGAGTGELFF.

This chain joins TRBV7-2 and TRBJ2-1; D is unresolved. Germline CDR1 reads SGHTA; CDR2 reads FQGNSA. This CDR3 has 18 residues. V was cut by 0 bases and J by 0 bases, with 15 bases left in between. This CDR3 is CASSLARSSHGSYNEQFF. The CDR3, as DNA: TGTGCCAGCAGCTTAGCGCGGAGTAGCCATGGCTCCTACAATGAGCAGTTCTTC.

The V call is TRBV7-6, the J call TRBJ1-5, with D unresolved. Germline V gene data show CDR1 as SGHVS and CDR2 as FNYEAQ. The V end lost 1 base, the J end lost 4 bases, and 5 bases lay between the germline ends. There are 13 residues in the CDR3. Written as DNA, the CDR3 is TGTGCCAGCAGCTTAGACGGGAATCAGCCCCAGCATTTT. This encodes CASSLDGNQPQHF.

This chain uses TRBV2 with TRBJ1-1; D possibly corresponds to TRBD1 (5 bases). With 4 bases removed from V and 4 bases from J, the gap between germline ends came to 13 bases. This CDR3 comprises 14 residues. Germline V CDR1 and CDR2: SNHLY, FYNNEI. CDR3 DNA: TGTGCCAGCAGTGTAATGAAGGGGATCACTGAAGCTTTCTTT. Its translation: CASSVMKGITEAFF.

The rearrangement links TRBV5-4 to TRBJ2-5, with D possibly being TRBD2 (7 bases). The V and J ends lost 4 bases and 5 bases respectively, with 15 bases between them. The V gene's germline CDR1 is SGHNT and CDR2 YYREEE (reference sequence). The length of the CDR3 is 14 residues. CDR3 loop: CASSRGGGRETQYF. The CDR3 region has the DNA TGTGCCAGCAGCCGCGGCGGGGGCCGGGAGACCCAGTACTTC.

J is TRBJ1-6 and V is TRBV19; tentatively, D is TRBD1 (6 bases). The CDR3 spans 15 residues. Looked up from germline, CDR1 is LNHDA and CDR2 is SQIVND (reference sequence). V lost 5 bases to trimming and J lost 3 bases, with 11 bases between them. The CDR3: CASSRRGLYNSPLHF. In DNA form, the CDR3 reads TGTGCCAGTAGTCGCAGGGGTCTCTATAATTCACCCCTCCACTTT.

J is TRBJ1-1 and V is TRBV2, with a weak D call TRBD1 (6 bases). Germline loops: CDR1 SNHLY, CDR2 FYNNEI. Trimming took 10 bases from V and 0 from J, leaving 12 bases between them. This CDR3 is built from 13 residues. CDR3 protein: CANARQVNTEAFF. CDR3 nucleotide sequence: TGTGCCAACGCGCGACAGGTGAACACTGAAGCTTTCTTT.